This TCR beta chain emerged from a study of regulatory T cells in long-lasting Graves disease. HTBI primers from iRepertoire and Arm-PCR of CDR3 regions yielded the TCR beta libraries. TCRdb re-called the multiplex PCR reads through MiXCR, storing one row per CDR3 protein. The repertoire includes approximately 300,000 distinct CDR3 sequences, 15% to 20% of them detected once, and roughly 35% sits in the top ten. The time point here: newly diagnosed GD, antithyroid drugs for less than 3 months. From RNA extracted from PBMCs, the TCR library was made. The table lists this clonotype with many counts. The TCR originated in a female donor with Graves disease. The sample consisted of peripheral blood mononuclear cells (PBMCs), taken at new diagnosis, from a patient treated with antithyroid drugs.

In nucleotides, the CDR3 is TGTGCCAGCAGTGGATACAGCAATGAAAAACTGTTTTTT. It translates to CASSGYSNEKLFF. The chain combines TRBV27 with TRBJ1-4; D unresolved. V lost 5 bases and J 5 bases, leaving 9 bases between the germline ends. The CDR3 runs 13 residues. The germline V gene encodes CDR1 MNHEY and CDR2 SMNVEV (reference sequence).